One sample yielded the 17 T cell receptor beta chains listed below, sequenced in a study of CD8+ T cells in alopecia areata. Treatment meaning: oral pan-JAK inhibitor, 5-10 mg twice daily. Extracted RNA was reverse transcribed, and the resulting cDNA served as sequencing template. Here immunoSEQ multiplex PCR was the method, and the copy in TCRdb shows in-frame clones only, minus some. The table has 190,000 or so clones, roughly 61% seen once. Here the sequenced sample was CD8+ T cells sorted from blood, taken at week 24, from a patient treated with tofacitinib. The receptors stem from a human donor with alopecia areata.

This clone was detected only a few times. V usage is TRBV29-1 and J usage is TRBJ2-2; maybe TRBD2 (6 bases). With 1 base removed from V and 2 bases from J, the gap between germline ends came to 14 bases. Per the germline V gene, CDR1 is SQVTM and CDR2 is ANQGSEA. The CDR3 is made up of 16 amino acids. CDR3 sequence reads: CSVEGAGQFNTGELFF. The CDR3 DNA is TGCAGCGTTGAAGGGGCGGGGCAGTTTAACACCGGGGAGCTGTTTTTT.

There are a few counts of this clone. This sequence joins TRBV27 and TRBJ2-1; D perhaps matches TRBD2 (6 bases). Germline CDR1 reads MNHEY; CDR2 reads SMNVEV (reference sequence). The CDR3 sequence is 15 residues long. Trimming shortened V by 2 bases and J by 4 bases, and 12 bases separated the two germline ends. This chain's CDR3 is CASSLSSGSYNEQFF. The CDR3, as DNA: TGTGCCAGCAGTTTAAGTAGCGGATCTTACAATGAGCAGTTCTTC.

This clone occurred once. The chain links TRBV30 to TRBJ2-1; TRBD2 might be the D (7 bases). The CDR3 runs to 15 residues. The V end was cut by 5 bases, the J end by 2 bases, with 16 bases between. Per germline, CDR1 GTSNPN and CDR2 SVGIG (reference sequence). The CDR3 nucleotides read TGTGCCTGGGCATCCGGGGGGCCCGCCTACAATGAGCAGTTCTTC. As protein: CAWASGGPAYNEQFF.

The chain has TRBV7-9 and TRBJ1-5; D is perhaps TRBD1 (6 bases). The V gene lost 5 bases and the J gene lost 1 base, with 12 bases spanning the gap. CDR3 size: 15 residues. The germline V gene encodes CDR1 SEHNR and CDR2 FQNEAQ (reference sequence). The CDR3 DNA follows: TGTGCCAGCAGCACAGGGATTACGAGCAATCAGCCCCAGCATTTT. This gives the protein CASSTGITSNQPQHF.

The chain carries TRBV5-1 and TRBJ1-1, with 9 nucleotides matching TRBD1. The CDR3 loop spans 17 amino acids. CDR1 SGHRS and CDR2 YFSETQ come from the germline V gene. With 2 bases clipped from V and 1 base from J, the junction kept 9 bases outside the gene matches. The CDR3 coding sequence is TGCGCCAGCAGCTTTCCACAGGGGGCTACGGCGAACACTGAAGCTTTCTTT. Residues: CASSFPQGATANTEAFF.

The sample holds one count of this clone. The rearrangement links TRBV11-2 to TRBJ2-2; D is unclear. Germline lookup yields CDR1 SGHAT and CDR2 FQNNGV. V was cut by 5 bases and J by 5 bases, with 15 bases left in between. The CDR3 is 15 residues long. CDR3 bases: TGTGCCAGCAGCCAAGTAAAAGGTCGAACCGGGGAGCTGTTTTTT. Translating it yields CASSQVKGRTGELFF.

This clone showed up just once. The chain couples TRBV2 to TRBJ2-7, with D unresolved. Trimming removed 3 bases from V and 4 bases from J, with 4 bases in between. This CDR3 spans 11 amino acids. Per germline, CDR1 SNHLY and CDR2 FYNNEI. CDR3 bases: TGTGCCAGCAGTGACCGGTACGAGCAGTACTTC. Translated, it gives CASSDRYEQYF. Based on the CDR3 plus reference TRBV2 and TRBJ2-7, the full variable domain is EPEVTQTPSHQVTQMGQEVILRCVPISNHLYFYWYRQILGQKVEFLVSFYNNEISEKSEIFDDQFSVERPDGSNFTLKIRSTKLEDSAMYFCASSDRYEQYFGPGTRLTVT.

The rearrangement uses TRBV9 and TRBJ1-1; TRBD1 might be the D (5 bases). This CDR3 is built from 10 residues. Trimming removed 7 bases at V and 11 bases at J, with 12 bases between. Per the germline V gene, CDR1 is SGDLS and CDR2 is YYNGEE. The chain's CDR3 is CASRRGPAFF. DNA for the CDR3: TGTGCCAGCCGCCGGGGACCTGCTTTCTTT.

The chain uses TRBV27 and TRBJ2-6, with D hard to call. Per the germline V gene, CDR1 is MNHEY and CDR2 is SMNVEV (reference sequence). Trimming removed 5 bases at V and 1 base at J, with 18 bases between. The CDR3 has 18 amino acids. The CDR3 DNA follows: TGTGCCAGCAGTCCCCATCGGACGGCGAGATCTGGGGCCAACGTCCTGACTTTC. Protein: CASSPHRTARSGANVLTF.

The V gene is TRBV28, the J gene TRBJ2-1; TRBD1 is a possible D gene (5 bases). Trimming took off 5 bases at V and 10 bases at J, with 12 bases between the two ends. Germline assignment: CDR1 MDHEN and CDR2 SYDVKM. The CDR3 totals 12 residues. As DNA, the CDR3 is TGTGCCAGCAGTCCAGGGATGTCCGAGCAGTTCTTC. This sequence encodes CASSPGMSEQFF.

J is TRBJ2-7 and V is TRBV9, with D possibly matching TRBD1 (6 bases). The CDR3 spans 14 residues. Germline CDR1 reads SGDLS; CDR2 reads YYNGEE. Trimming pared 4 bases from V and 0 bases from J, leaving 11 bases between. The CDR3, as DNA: TGTGCCAGCAGCCAGGGGACACACTCCTACGAGCAGTACTTC. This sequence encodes CASSQGTHSYEQYF.

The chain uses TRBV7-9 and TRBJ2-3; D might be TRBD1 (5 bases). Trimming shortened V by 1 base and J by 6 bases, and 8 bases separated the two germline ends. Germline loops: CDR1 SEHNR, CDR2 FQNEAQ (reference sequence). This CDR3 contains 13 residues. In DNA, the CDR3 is TGTGCCAGCAGCTTAGAGGGGAAGGATACGCAGTATTTT. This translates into CASSLEGKDTQYF.

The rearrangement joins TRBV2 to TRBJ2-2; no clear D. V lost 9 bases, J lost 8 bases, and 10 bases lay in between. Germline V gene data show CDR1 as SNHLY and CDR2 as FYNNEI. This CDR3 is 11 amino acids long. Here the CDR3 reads CASNLGGELFF. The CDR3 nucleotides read TGTGCCAGTAACCTTGGGGGGGAGCTGTTTTTT. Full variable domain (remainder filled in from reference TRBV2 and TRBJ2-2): EPEVTQTPSHQVTQMGQEVILRCVPISNHLYFYWYRQILGQKVEFLVSFYNNEISEKSEIFDDQFSVERPDGSNFTLKIRSTKLEDSAMYFCASNLGGELFFGEGSRLTVL.

The CDR3 loop reads CASSPRGTRDQNIQYF. Here the CDR3 DNA reads TGTGCCAGCAGCCCCCGTGGAACTAGGGACCAAAACATTCAGTACTTC. The chain combines TRBV9 with TRBJ2-4; D may match TRBD1 or TRBD2 (5 bases each). Trimming pared 4 bases from V and 5 bases from J, leaving 19 bases between. CDR3 length: 16 amino acids. Germline lookup yields CDR1 SGDLS and CDR2 YYNGEE.

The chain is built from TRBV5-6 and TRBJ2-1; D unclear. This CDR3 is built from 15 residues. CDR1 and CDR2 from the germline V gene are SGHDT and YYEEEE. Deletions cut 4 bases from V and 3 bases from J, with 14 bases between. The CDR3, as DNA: TGTGCCAGCAGCCCCCAGTGGCGTAACTACAATGAGCAGTTCTTC. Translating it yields CASSPQWRNYNEQFF.

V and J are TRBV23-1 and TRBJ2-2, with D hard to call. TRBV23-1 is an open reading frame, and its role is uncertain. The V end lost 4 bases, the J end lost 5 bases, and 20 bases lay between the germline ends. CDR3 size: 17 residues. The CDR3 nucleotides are TGCGCCAGCAGTCTCTACGGTCGTCCCAGAGATACCGGGGAGCTGTTTTTT. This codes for CASSLYGRPRDTGELFF.

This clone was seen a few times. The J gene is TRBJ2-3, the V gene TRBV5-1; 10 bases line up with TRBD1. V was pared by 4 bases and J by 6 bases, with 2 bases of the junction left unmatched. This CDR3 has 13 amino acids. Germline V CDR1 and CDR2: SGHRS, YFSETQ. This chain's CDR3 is CASSPGQGDTQYF. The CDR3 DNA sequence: TGCGCCAGCAGCCCGGGACAGGGGGATACGCAGTATTTT.